This is a list of T cell receptor beta chains from one sample in a study of cytomegalovirus exposure and HLA in healthy donors. Profiling relied on immunoSEQ multiplex PCR, and the TCRdb table lists in-frame clones only, not all of them. The repertoire has around 120,000 clones, roughly 69% of them found once; the top ten carry 8.5% to 9.5%. Sample: PBMCs. The receptors derive from a woman aged 40-49 years in good health and CMV-seropositive. CDR3s include the opening cysteine and the closing phenylalanine or tryptophan. Fields, in order: J gene, V gene, D gene, clone size, CDR3 DNA, CDR3 protein. The D gene is left open where the match is weak. Some rows mark clone size as missing; the rest say once, few, many or name a class of expanded clone.

J gene: TRBJ2-5; V gene: TRBV11-1; D gene: TRBD1; clone size: NA; CDR3 DNA: TGTGCCAGCAGCCCCTACAAGACAGGGACCGGGGAGACCCAGTACTTC; CDR3 protein: CASSPYKTGTGETQYF
J gene: TRBJ1-1; V gene: TRBV29-1; D gene: TRBD1; clone size: NA; CDR3 DNA: TGCAGCGTACGACAGGGGAACACTGAAGCTTTCTTT; CDR3 protein: CSVRQGNTEAFF
J gene: TRBJ2-3; V gene: TRBV14; D gene: TRBD1; clone size: NA; CDR3 DNA: TGTGCCAGCAGCCTCGACCCGACAGGGATGAGGACAGATACGCAGTATTTT; CDR3 protein: CASSLDPTGMRTDTQYF
J gene: TRBJ1-3; V gene: TRBV27; D gene: NA; clone size: few; CDR3 DNA: TGTGCCAGCAGTTTAGCGCGGGGAAACACCATATATTTT; CDR3 protein: CASSLARGNTIYF
J gene: TRBJ1-2; V gene: TRBV7-9; D gene: NA; clone size: NA; CDR3 DNA: TGTGCCAGCAGCGAGAGGCCCGCGGGGCCGAGCGGGGGCTACACCTTC; CDR3 protein: CASSERPAGPSGGYTF
J gene: TRBJ2-7; V gene: TRBV5-6; D gene: NA; clone size: few; CDR3 DNA: TGTGCCAGCAGCCCCCGGGGGGCGGGAGCCTCCTACGAGCAGTACTTC; CDR3 protein: CASSPRGAGASYEQYF
J gene: TRBJ2-7; V gene: TRBV9; D gene: TRBD2; clone size: NA; CDR3 DNA: TGTGCCAGCAGCGTAGGGAGCGGGGGAGTCTACGAGCAGTACTTC; CDR3 protein: CASSVGSGGVYEQYF
J gene: TRBJ2-1; V gene: TRBV12-5; D gene: TRBD2; clone size: NA; CDR3 DNA: TGTGCTAGTGGTCCTCGTGGTGCGGGAGGATACAATGAGCAGTTCTTC; CDR3 protein: CASGPRGAGGYNEQFF
J gene: TRBJ2-3; V gene: TRBV28; D gene: TRBD2; clone size: NA; CDR3 DNA: TGTGCCAGCCCCAGGGGGGGAATAGCGGGAGATACAGATACGCAGTATTTT; CDR3 protein: CASPRGGIAGDTDTQYF
J gene: TRBJ2-1; V gene: TRBV19; D gene: NA; clone size: few; CDR3 DNA: TGTGCCAGTAGTATATCGTCCTCGTCCCAGGGGATAAATGAGCAGTTCTTC; CDR3 protein: CASSISSSSQGINEQFF
J gene: TRBJ1-2; V gene: TRBV6-1; D gene: NA; clone size: few; CDR3 DNA: TGTGCCACCTCGTCCCAACAGGGTCTCAATGGCTACACCTTC; CDR3 protein: CATSSQQGLNGYTF
J gene: TRBJ2-3; V gene: TRBV6-1; D gene: TRBD2; clone size: NA; CDR3 DNA: TGTGCCAGCAGGGGACTAGTTGGCCCAGATACGCAGTATTTT; CDR3 protein: CASRGLVGPDTQYF
J gene: TRBJ1-1; V gene: TRBV5-1; D gene: NA; clone size: NA; CDR3 DNA: TGCGCCAGCAACGTTGGGGGGGCCCGGAACACTGAAGCTTTCTTT; CDR3 protein: CASNVGGARNTEAFF
J gene: TRBJ1-5; V gene: TRBV7-2; D gene: NA; clone size: few; CDR3 DNA: TGTGCCAGCAGCTTAGGGCCTGTCGTAAGTCAGCCCCAGCATTTT; CDR3 protein: CASSLGPVVSQPQHF
J gene: TRBJ2-1; V gene: TRBV19; D gene: NA; clone size: once; CDR3 DNA: TGTGCCAGTAGGGGTTTAGCGGCAACCTACAATGAGCAGTTCTTC; CDR3 protein: CASRGLAATYNEQFF
J gene: TRBJ1-2; V gene: TRBV7-2; D gene: TRBD1; clone size: NA; CDR3 DNA: TGTGCCAGCAGCTCACCTCTAGGGGGCAATTATAACTATGGCTACACCTTC; CDR3 protein: CASSSPLGGNYNYGYTF
J gene: TRBJ1-5; V gene: TRBV7-2; D gene: NA; clone size: NA; CDR3 DNA: TGTGCCAGCAGCTTAGGATTAATGGGGAGACCCAATCAGCCCCAGCATTTT; CDR3 protein: CASSLGLMGRPNQPQHF
J gene: TRBJ2-1; V gene: TRBV5-1; D gene: TRBD2; clone size: NA; CDR3 DNA: TGCGCCAGCAGACCACTAGCGGGAGGGGGCAATGAGCAGTTCTTC; CDR3 protein: CASRPLAGGGNEQFF
J gene: TRBJ1-1; V gene: TRBV25-1; D gene: NA; clone size: NA; CDR3 DNA: TGTGCCAGCAGTGCCGCAGGGAACACTGAAGCTTTCTTT; CDR3 protein: CASSAAGNTEAFF
J gene: TRBJ1-2; V gene: TRBV29-1; D gene: TRBD1; clone size: NA; CDR3 DNA: TGCAGCGCCAAGCAGACAGCAGGGGGCTATGGCTACACCTTC; CDR3 protein: CSAKQTAGGYGYTF
J gene: TRBJ2-5; V gene: TRBV7-6; D gene: NA; clone size: NA; CDR3 DNA: TGTGCCAGCAGCCCGAGCGGTCGGGGTGAGACCCAGTACTTC; CDR3 protein: CASSPSGRGETQYF
J gene: TRBJ2-1; V gene: TRBV7-2; D gene: TRBD2; clone size: NA; CDR3 DNA: TGTGCCAGCAGCTTACAAAGCGGGACGGGGTCCTACAATGAGCAGTTCTTC; CDR3 protein: CASSLQSGTGSYNEQFF
J gene: TRBJ2-2; V gene: TRBV7-9; D gene: TRBD1; clone size: few; CDR3 DNA: TGTGCCAGCAGCTTAGACCTTGCTGCGACAGGGTACACCGGGGAGCTGTTTTTT; CDR3 protein: CASSLDLAATGYTGELFF
J gene: TRBJ1-1; V gene: TRBV28; D gene: NA; clone size: NA; CDR3 DNA: TGTGCCACCGTAGAACTTTCGAACACTGAAGCTTTCTTT; CDR3 protein: CATVELSNTEAFF
J gene: TRBJ2-1; V gene: TRBV29-1; D gene: TRBD2; clone size: NA; CDR3 DNA: TGCAGCGTCCCGACTAGCGGGAGGGCCCCTGAGCAGTTCTTC; CDR3 protein: CSVPTSGRAPEQFF
J gene: TRBJ1-2; V gene: TRBV19; D gene: NA; clone size: few; CDR3 DNA: TGTGCCAGTAGCCTGACAGCATCCAAACAGGGTGGCTACACCTTC; CDR3 protein: CASSLTASKQGGYTF
J gene: TRBJ2-7; V gene: TRBV6-5; D gene: NA; clone size: few; CDR3 DNA: TGTGCCAGCAGTTACGGACGTGGGGCCCACGAGCAGTACTTC; CDR3 protein: CASSYGRGAHEQYF